This TCR beta chain was sequenced in a study of blood T cell repertoires in COVID-19. The table came from immunoSEQ multiplex PCR; TCRdb's copy has only in-frame clones and leaves some out. The sample includes hundreds of thousands of clones, approximately 86% of them seen just once. Participants in the exposed group had met a COVID-19 case in the 2 weeks before joining the study. V gave up 6 bases and J gave up 5 bases; unmatched junction bases: 3. CDR1 and CDR2 from the germline V gene are SNHLY and FYNNEI. CDR3 size: 15 residues. The clonotype originates from a young woman who had been exposed to COVID-19. Sequencing was carried out using PBMCs or T cells enriched from blood (not recorded which). The rearrangement links TRBV2 to TRBJ1-6; TRBD1 matches at 11 bases. CDR3 sequence reads: CASSGGQGDNSPLHF. The DNA of the CDR3 is TGTGCCAGCAGCGGGGGACAGGGGGATAATTCACCCCTCCACTTT.